This T cell receptor beta chain was documented in a study of blood T cell repertoires in COVID-19. Only in-frame clones appear in the TCRdb table, and some are missing; sequencing was by immunoSEQ multiplex PCR. The sample lists 96,000 or so clones, roughly 79% seen once, with under 5.5% in the top ten. The sequence derives from a man aged 80 or over with COVID-19, enrolled during active disease. Specimen: peripheral blood.

The CDR3 is CASSWGLGSTDTQYF. In DNA, the CDR3 is TGTGCCAGCAGCTGGGGACTAGGGAGCACAGATACGCAGTATTTT. The chain combines TRBV7-2 with TRBJ2-3; 8 bases map to TRBD2. The germline gives CDR1 SGHTA, CDR2 FQGNSA. Germline trimming cut 4 bases from V and 0 bases from J; bases unmatched to any gene: 3. The CDR3 consists of 15 residues. Looking up the rest from reference TRBV7-2 and TRBJ2-3 gives the full variable domain: GAGVSQSPSNKVTEKGKDVELRCDPISGHTALYWYRQSLGQGLEFLIYFQGNSAPDKSGLPSDRFSAERTGGSVSTLTIQRTQQEDSAVYLCASSWGLGSTDTQYFGPGTRLTVL.